This T cell receptor (beta chain) was sequenced during a study of cytomegalovirus exposure and HLA in healthy donors. 13 Jbeta primers and 60 Vbeta primers were used for the PCR. The assay was immunoSEQ multiplex PCR, and TCRdb's table has in-frame clones only and misses some. The sample has about 160,000 clones, around four fifths seen once. There are 12 residues in the CDR3. Germline-derived CDR1 and CDR2 are SGHAT and FQNNGV. V lost 6 bases to trimming and J lost 9 bases, with 12 bases between them. Sequencing was performed on PBMCs. The source is a man younger than 35 in good health and CMV-seronegative. The chain has TRBV11-2 and TRBJ2-1, with a possible D match to TRBD2 (5 bases). The CDR3 nucleotides read TGTGCCAGCAGGCTCTCGGAGGCTGAGCAGTTCTTC. Translation: CASRLSEAEQFF.